A selection of T cell receptor beta chains follows, all from one sample in a study of T cells in Graves' hyperthyroidism and ophthalmopathy. One entry per CDR3 protein results from TCRdb running MiXCR on the multiplex PCR reads. The sample holds about 480,000 distinct CDR3 sequences, roughly an eighth seen once. The source material was blood. The receptors originated from a woman aged 18 to 35 with Graves' hyperthyroidism. Each CDR3 is given with its conserved first and last residue. Only some rows state a clone size, as once, few, many or a class for expanded clones.

j_call: TRBJ2-7; v_call: TRBV7-9; clone_size: many; cdr3_aa: CASSLNSAPYEQYF
j_call: TRBJ2-5; v_call: TRBV19; clone_size: many; cdr3_aa: CASSTTSGRAETQYF
j_call: TRBJ1-2; v_call: TRBV4-1; clone_size: many; cdr3_aa: CASSQPGQGAFGYTF
j_call: TRBJ1-4; v_call: TRBV30; clone_size: many; cdr3_aa: CAWSGTGDEKLFF
j_call: TRBJ1-2; v_call: TRBV29-1; clone_size: many; cdr3_aa: CSVEFDGYTF
j_call: TRBJ2-7; v_call: TRBV11-3; clone_size: .; cdr3_aa: CASSLTSGSLNEQYF
j_call: TRBJ2-1; v_call: TRBV5-1; clone_size: many; cdr3_aa: CASSLFDYNEQFF
j_call: TRBJ1-2; v_call: TRBV2; clone_size: many; cdr3_aa: CASSEAQGNYGYTF
j_call: TRBJ2-5; v_call: TRBV20-1; clone_size: many; cdr3_aa: CSARLPGQQETQYF
j_call: TRBJ1-5; v_call: TRBV7-8; clone_size: few; cdr3_aa: CASSPRRDTNQPQHF
j_call: TRBJ2-1; v_call: TRBV9; clone_size: many; cdr3_aa: CASSVGLAETYNEQFF
j_call: TRBJ1-2; v_call: TRBV2; clone_size: many; cdr3_aa: CASSEQGASGYTF
j_call: TRBJ1-1; v_call: TRBV7-3; clone_size: many; cdr3_aa: CASSLVGGQNTEAFF
j_call: TRBJ2-2; v_call: TRBV3-1; clone_size: many; cdr3_aa: CASSQRDRGELFF
j_call: TRBJ2-2; v_call: TRBV7-2; clone_size: many; cdr3_aa: CASSLDLSTGELFF
j_call: TRBJ2-7; v_call: TRBV3-1; clone_size: many; cdr3_aa: CASSQDVGALSYEQYF
j_call: TRBJ1-1; v_call: TRBV19; clone_size: few; cdr3_aa: CASTLGTTTEAFF
j_call: TRBJ1-1; v_call: TRBV6-5; clone_size: many; cdr3_aa: CASSYSDRGGTEAFF
j_call: TRBJ2-7; v_call: TRBV7-2; clone_size: .; cdr3_aa: CASSSGLAAYEQYF
j_call: TRBJ1-2; v_call: TRBV12-3/TRBV12-4; clone_size: many; cdr3_aa: CASSLTTNYGYTF
j_call: TRBJ1-3; v_call: TRBV11-2; clone_size: many; cdr3_aa: CASSLVFTGSSGNTIYF
j_call: TRBJ2-5; v_call: TRBV12-5; clone_size: few; cdr3_aa: CASGLADRGGETRYF
j_call: TRBJ1-2; v_call: TRBV19; clone_size: many; cdr3_aa: CASSSARIGYTF
j_call: TRBJ1-1; v_call: TRBV12-3/TRBV12-4; clone_size: many; cdr3_aa: CATGQGGGTEAFF
j_call: TRBJ1-2; v_call: TRBV7-8; clone_size: .; cdr3_aa: CASSYATWDYGYTF
j_call: TRBJ1-5; v_call: TRBV7-2; clone_size: many; cdr3_aa: CASSLGWGNQPQHF
j_call: TRBJ1-1; v_call: TRBV5-1; clone_size: many; cdr3_aa: CASSPAQRQRAEAFF
j_call: TRBJ2-7; v_call: TRBV19; clone_size: .; cdr3_aa: CASSIRTTGTGQYYEQYF
j_call: TRBJ1-5; v_call: TRBV11-2; clone_size: many; cdr3_aa: CASSLWGGEGNQPQHF
j_call: TRBJ1-2; v_call: TRBV5-1; clone_size: many; cdr3_aa: CASSLGQGTVGYTF
j_call: TRBJ1-2; v_call: TRBV19; clone_size: many; cdr3_aa: CASSITGNYGYTF
j_call: TRBJ2-1; v_call: TRBV5-1; clone_size: many; cdr3_aa: CASMSLAGVNEQFF
j_call: TRBJ1-1; v_call: TRBV7-2; clone_size: few; cdr3_aa: CASSLGTGRVTEAFF
j_call: TRBJ2-2; v_call: TRBV11-2; clone_size: many; cdr3_aa: CASSPSWENTGELFF
j_call: TRBJ1-1; v_call: TRBV29-1; clone_size: few; cdr3_aa: CSVERGRPKEAFF
j_call: TRBJ1-2; v_call: TRBV30; clone_size: many; cdr3_aa: CAWSAPNYGYTF
j_call: TRBJ2-6; v_call: TRBV14; clone_size: .; cdr3_aa: CASSPGAGANVLTF
j_call: TRBJ1-2; v_call: TRBV20-1; clone_size: .; cdr3_aa: CSAQDDRNYGYTF
j_call: TRBJ2-3; v_call: TRBV2; clone_size: many; cdr3_aa: CASSGQGVKTDTQYF
j_call: TRBJ2-1; v_call: TRBV11-2; clone_size: many; cdr3_aa: CASSLVGQGRGEQFF
j_call: TRBJ1-1; v_call: TRBV11-3; clone_size: many; cdr3_aa: CASSQGTGSSEAFF
j_call: TRBJ2-1; v_call: TRBV3-1; clone_size: many; cdr3_aa: CASSQEHSGAYNEQFF
j_call: TRBJ2-1; v_call: TRBV19; clone_size: .; cdr3_aa: CASSTGIGNEQFF
j_call: TRBJ2-7; v_call: TRBV19; clone_size: few; cdr3_aa: CASSVRYSYEQYF
j_call: TRBJ1-1; v_call: TRBV6-1; clone_size: many; cdr3_aa: CASSQLTGSTEAFF
j_call: TRBJ2-5; v_call: TRBV7-8; clone_size: .; cdr3_aa: CASSLAHGQETQYF
j_call: TRBJ2-7; v_call: TRBV6-4; clone_size: .; cdr3_aa: CASSDSSDRGHYEQYF
j_call: TRBJ2-1; v_call: TRBV20-1; clone_size: few; cdr3_aa: CSATGGVDNGQFF
j_call: TRBJ2-5; v_call: TRBV2; clone_size: many; cdr3_aa: CASSERGGRSQETQYF
j_call: TRBJ2-3; v_call: TRBV5-1; clone_size: few; cdr3_aa: CASSFKAGEFTDTQYF
j_call: TRBJ2-5; v_call: TRBV11-3; clone_size: many; cdr3_aa: CASSTGQSWETQYF
j_call: TRBJ1-6; v_call: TRBV7-9; clone_size: few; cdr3_aa: CASSPTKTGVNSPLHF
j_call: TRBJ2-1; v_call: TRBV3-1; clone_size: .; cdr3_aa: CASSQENTHTLGNEQFF
j_call: TRBJ1-2; v_call: TRBV6-1; clone_size: many; cdr3_aa: CASSHRQAPTNYGYTF
j_call: TRBJ2-5; v_call: TRBV13; clone_size: many; cdr3_aa: CASSPAGRSVETQYF